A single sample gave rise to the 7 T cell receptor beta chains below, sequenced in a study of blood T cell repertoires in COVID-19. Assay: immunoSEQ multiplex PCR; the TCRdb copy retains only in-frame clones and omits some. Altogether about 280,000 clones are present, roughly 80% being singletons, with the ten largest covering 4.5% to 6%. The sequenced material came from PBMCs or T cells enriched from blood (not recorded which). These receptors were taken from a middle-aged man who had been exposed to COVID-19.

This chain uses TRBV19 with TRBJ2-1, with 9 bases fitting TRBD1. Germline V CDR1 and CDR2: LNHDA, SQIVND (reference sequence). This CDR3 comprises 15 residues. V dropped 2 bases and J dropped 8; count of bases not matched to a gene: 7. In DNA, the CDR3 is TGTGCCAGTAGTATATGGGACAGGGTGGGCGATGAGCAGTTCTTC. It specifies CASSIWDRVGDEQFF. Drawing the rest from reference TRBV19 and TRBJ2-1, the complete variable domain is DGGITQSPKYLFRKEGQNVTLSCEQNLNHDAMYWYRQDPGQGLRLIYYSQIVNDFQKGDIAEGYSVSREKKESFPLTVTSAQKNPTAFYLCASSIWDRVGDEQFFGPGTRLTVL.

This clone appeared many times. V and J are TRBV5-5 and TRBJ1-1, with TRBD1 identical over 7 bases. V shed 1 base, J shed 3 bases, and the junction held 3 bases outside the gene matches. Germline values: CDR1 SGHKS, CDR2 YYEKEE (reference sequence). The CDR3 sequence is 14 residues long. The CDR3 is CASSLNRGHTEAFF. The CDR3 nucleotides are TGTGCCAGCAGCTTGAACAGGGGCCACACTGAAGCTTTCTTT.

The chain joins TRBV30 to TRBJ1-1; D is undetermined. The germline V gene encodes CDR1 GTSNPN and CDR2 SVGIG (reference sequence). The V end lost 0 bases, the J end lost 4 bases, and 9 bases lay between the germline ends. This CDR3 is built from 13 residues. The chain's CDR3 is CAWSVTLVTEAFF. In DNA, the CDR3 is TGTGCCTGGAGTGTAACATTGGTCACTGAAGCTTTCTTT.

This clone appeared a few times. CDR3 sequence (DNA): TGTGCCAGCAGTTTTACGGTGGGAAACACCATATATTTT. Translated: CASSFTVGNTIYF. The V and J genes are TRBV12-3 or TRBV12-4 and TRBJ1-3; D uncertain. CDR3 size: 13 residues. The V end lost 3 bases, the J end lost 4 bases, and 7 bases lay between the germline ends.

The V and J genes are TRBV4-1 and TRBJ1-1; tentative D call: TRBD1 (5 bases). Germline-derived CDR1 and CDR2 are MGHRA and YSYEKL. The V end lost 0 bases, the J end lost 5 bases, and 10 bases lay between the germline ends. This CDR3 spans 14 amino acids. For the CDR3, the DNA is TGCGCCAGCAGCCAAGAGGGGGGAGGTACTGAAGCTTTCTTT. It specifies CASSQEGGGTEAFF.

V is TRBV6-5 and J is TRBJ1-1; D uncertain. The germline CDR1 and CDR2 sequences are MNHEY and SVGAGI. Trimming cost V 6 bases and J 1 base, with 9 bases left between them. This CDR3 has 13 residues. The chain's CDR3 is CASRGNRNTEAFF. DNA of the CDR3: TGTGCCAGCAGGGGCAACCGGAACACTGAAGCTTTCTTT.

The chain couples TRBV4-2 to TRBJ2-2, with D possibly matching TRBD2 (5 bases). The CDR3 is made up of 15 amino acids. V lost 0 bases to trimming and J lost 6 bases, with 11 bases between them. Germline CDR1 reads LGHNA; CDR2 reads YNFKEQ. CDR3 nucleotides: TGTGCCAGCAGCCAAGAGGTAGGGAGCCCCGGGGAGCTGTTTTTT. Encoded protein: CASSQEVGSPGELFF.